Following are 24 T cell receptor beta chains from one sample sequenced in a study of T cell clonotyping in hematopoietic cell transplantation. Sequenced by immunoSEQ multiplex PCR; TCRdb stores in-frame clones only, minus some. Altogether roughly 4,500 clones are present, around 96% being singletons, with the ten largest covering approximately 5.4%. The material was peripheral blood mononuclear cells, obtained 30 days after allogeneic stem cell transplant. The receptors stem from a male patient aged 65-79 years who had an allogeneic stem cell transplant from an unrelated donor, so T cells may come from the graft donor. Some clones in this sample may be carry-over from other donors' samples.

This sequence joins TRBV6-5 and TRBJ1-1, with 9 bases identical to TRBD1. This CDR3 has 16 residues. V lost 2 bases and J lost 4; bases outside the gene matches: 8. Looked up from germline, CDR1 is MNHEY and CDR2 is SVGAGI. The CDR3 reads CASSYGRDREGTEAFF. In nucleotides, the CDR3 is TGTGCCAGCAGTTACGGACGGGACAGGGAAGGCACTGAAGCTTTCTTT.

V is TRBV7-9 and J is TRBJ1-1; D might be TRBD1 (5 bases). The CDR3 is 12 amino acids. Germline CDR1 SEHNR, CDR2 FQNEAQ (reference sequence). Trimming shortened V by 3 bases and J by 9 bases, and 11 bases separated the two germline ends. The CDR3 DNA follows: TGTGCCAGCAGCTTGATCCAGGGCCAAGCTTTCTTT. Residues: CASSLIQGQAFF.

The chain is built from TRBV25-1 and TRBJ1-2, with 9 bases matching TRBD1. The CDR3 sequence is 13 residues long. The J segment lost 8 bases and the V segment lost 9 bases, leaving 10 bases of the junction unmatched. The germline gives CDR1 MGHDK, CDR2 SYGVNS. The DNA of the CDR3 is TGTGCCAGTCTACCGGGACAGGGAGGCGGCTACACCTTC. Amino acid sequence: CASLPGQGGGYTF.

The V and J genes are TRBV29-1 and TRBJ2-6; tentative D call: TRBD2 (5 bases). In germline, CDR1 is SQVTM, CDR2 ANQGSEA. Trimming pared 6 bases from V and 1 base from J, leaving 16 bases between. CDR3 size: 16 residues. This CDR3 reads CSVVFSGISGANVLTF. The CDR3 bases are TGCAGCGTCGTATTTTCGGGGATTTCTGGGGCCAACGTCCTGACTTTC.

V is TRBV2 and J is TRBJ2-7; TRBD2 matches 12 bases. This CDR3 has 14 amino acids. Trimming cost V 5 bases and J 7 bases; bases outside gene matches: 6. Germline V gives CDR1 SNHLY, CDR2 FYNNEI. Here the CDR3 DNA reads TGTGCCAGCAGTTCCGGACTAGCGGGAAGGGAGCAGTACTTC. Protein product: CASSSGLAGREQYF.

This chain joins TRBV7-2 and TRBJ1-2, with 10 nucleotides matching TRBD1. CDR3 length equals 15 residues. Germline V CDR1 and CDR2: SGHTA, FQGNSA. J lost 5 bases, V lost 5 bases, and 8 bases had no gene match. CDR3 in DNA: TGTGCCAGCAGCCCCCGGACAGGGGGAGGATATGGCTACACCTTC. It codes for CASSPRTGGGYGYTF. The full variable domain, its missing parts supplied by reference TRBV7-2 and TRBJ1-2, is GAGVSQSPSNKVTEKGKDVELRCDPISGHTALYWYRQSLGQGLEFLIYFQGNSAPDKSGLPSDRFSAERTGGSVSTLTIQRTQQEDSAVYLCASSPRTGGGYGYTFGSGTRLTVV.

V is TRBV6-6 and J is TRBJ2-7, with TRBD1 matching 10 bases. The CDR3 covers 14 residues. Germline CDR1 reads MNHNY; CDR2 reads SVGAGI (reference sequence). J gave up 4 bases and V 6 bases, and 6 bases lay outside the gene matches. CDR3 sequence reads: CASRDGTGVYEQYF. The CDR3 DNA reads as TGTGCCAGCAGAGATGGGACAGGGGTGTACGAGCAGTACTTC.

The gene calls are TRBV4-2 and TRBJ2-3, with 10 bases lining up with TRBD2. Per the germline V gene, CDR1 is LGHNA and CDR2 is YNFKEQ. This CDR3 has 16 residues. The junction had 1 base not matched to a gene; V was cut back by 0 bases and J by 1 base. The CDR3 region has the DNA TGTGCCAGCAGCCAAGATCTAGCGGGAGGCACAGATACGCAGTATTTT. Its translation is CASSQDLAGGTDTQYF.

The rearrangement joins TRBV11-2 to TRBJ2-1, with TRBD1 matching over 8 bases. The CDR3 has 13 residues. CDR1 and CDR2 from the germline V gene are SGHAT and FQNNGV. V was clipped by 7 bases and J by 6 bases; unmatched bases: 5. CDR3 protein: CASNQTGGNEQFF. The CDR3, as DNA: TGTGCCAGCAACCAAACAGGGGGCAATGAGCAGTTCTTC.

This clone was detected only once. The chain links TRBV28 to TRBJ2-2; a possible D gene is TRBD2 (6 bases). CDR3 length equals 15 residues. Per germline, CDR1 MDHEN and CDR2 SYDVKM. The V gene lost 2 bases and the J gene lost 6 bases, with 13 bases spanning the gap. CDR3 sequence reads: CASSLEEGWPGELFF. CDR3 sequence (DNA): TGTGCCAGCAGTTTAGAGGAGGGGTGGCCCGGGGAGCTGTTTTTT.

The chain carries TRBV28 and TRBJ2-2; 8 nucleotides line up with TRBD2. The CDR3 has 13 residues. V lost 6 bases and J lost 5; bases outside the gene matches: 2. Looked up from germline, CDR1 is MDHEN and CDR2 is SYDVKM. The CDR3 loop is CASRVAGTGELFF. CDR3 in DNA: TGTGCCAGCAGGGTAGCGGGGACCGGGGAGCTGTTTTTT. The complete variable domain, with remaining parts taken from reference TRBV28 and TRBJ2-2, reads DVKVTQSSRYLVKRTGEKVFLECVQDMDHENMFWYRQDPGLGLRLIYFSYDVKMKEKGDIPEGYSVSREKKERFSLILESASTNQTSMYLCASRVAGTGELFFGEGSRLTVL.

This chain connects TRBV7-2 to TRBJ2-5; 8 nucleotides line up with TRBD1. Germline V lookup: CDR1 SGHTA, CDR2 FQGNSA. V lost 5 bases to trimming and J lost 5 bases; unmatched junction nucleotides: 7. CDR3 size: 14 residues. For the CDR3, the DNA is TGTGCCAGCAGCCGCGACAGGGGCGGGGAGACCCAGTACTTC. Translation gives CASSRDRGGETQYF.

The chain carries TRBV6-1 and TRBJ2-7, with 8 bases aligning to TRBD2. Germline assignment: CDR1 MNHNS and CDR2 SASEGT. J lost 0 bases, V lost 4 bases, and 11 bases had no gene match. The CDR3 consists of 17 residues. The CDR3 DNA sequence: TGTGCCAGCAGTGCGATACTAGCGGCCGCCCCCTCCTACGAGCAGTACTTC. It is translated as CASSAILAAAPSYEQYF.

This sequence joins TRBV28 and TRBJ2-7, with D perhaps TRBD1 (5 bases). Trimming removed 5 bases from V and 7 bases from J, with 21 bases in between. Germline V gene sequence: CDR1 MDHEN, CDR2 SYDVKM. This CDR3 is built from 15 residues. CDR3 region: CASSRRQSLRWEQYF. Written as DNA, the CDR3 is TGTGCCAGCAGTCGGCGACAGTCCCTAAGATGGGAGCAGTACTTC. The whole variable domain, filled in from reference TRBV28 and TRBJ2-7, reads DVKVTQSSRYLVKRTGEKVFLECVQDMDHENMFWYRQDPGLGLRLIYFSYDVKMKEKGDIPEGYSVSREKKERFSLILESASTNQTSMYLCASSRRQSLRWEQYFGPGTRLTVT.

This clone occurred once. The chain combines TRBV10-2 with TRBJ2-3; the match to TRBD1 covers 10 bases. V was clipped by 7 bases and J by 6 bases; unmatched bases: 4. Germline V CDR1 and CDR2: WSHSY, SAAADI. CDR3 size: 13 residues. CDR3 sequence: CASTDRGVDTQYF. In DNA, the CDR3 is TGCGCCAGCACGGACAGGGGGGTTGATACGCAGTATTTT.

The chain combines TRBV6-6 with TRBJ1-1; no clear D. Per germline, CDR1 MNHNY and CDR2 SVGAGI (reference sequence). The CDR3 covers 14 residues. V lost 4 bases, J lost 1 base, and 10 bases lay in between. CDR3 in DNA: TGTGCCAGCAGTTCCGAAATCGCGAACACTGAAGCTTTCTTT. Translating gives CASSSEIANTEAFF.

V is TRBV5-1 and J is TRBJ2-7; the match to TRBD2 covers 9 bases. This CDR3 is built from 18 residues. Germline V gives CDR1 SGHRS, CDR2 YFSETQ. V shed 0 bases, J shed 0 bases, and the junction held 10 bases outside the gene matches. DNA for the CDR3: TGCGCCAGCAGCTTGGTTGGCGGGAGGGCCGGGAGCTCCTACGAGCAGTACTTC. Encoded protein: CASSLVGGRAGSSYEQYF.

The chain employs TRBV20-1 and TRBJ2-7, with a possible D match to TRBD2 (5 bases). Per germline, CDR1 DFQATT and CDR2 SNEGSKA (reference sequence). V lost 3 bases, J lost 4 bases, and 7 bases lay in between. This CDR3 region has 11 residues. The CDR3 DNA sequence: TGCAGTGCTAGTCGAGGGTACGAGCAGTACTTC. It specifies CSASRGYEQYF.

The chain employs TRBV19 and TRBJ1-5; a possible D gene is TRBD1 (5 bases). The CDR3 spans 14 residues. Between the trimmed V and J ends, which lost 6 bases and 5 bases, there was a span of 14 bases. The germline V gene encodes CDR1 LNHDA and CDR2 SQIVND (reference sequence). The CDR3 sequence: CASRTREVHQPQHF. The CDR3 bases are TGTGCCAGTAGGACCAGGGAGGTCCATCAGCCCCAGCATTTT.

The chain recombines TRBV4-2 with TRBJ2-1; 16 bases map to TRBD2. The junction had 9 bases not matched to a gene; V was cut back by 3 bases and J by 1 base. The CDR3 has 20 amino acids. Germline V lookup: CDR1 LGHNA, CDR2 YNFKEQ. The CDR3 region is CASSHTPGLAGGGSYNEQFF. In nucleotides, the CDR3 is TGTGCCAGCAGCCATACCCCGGGACTAGCGGGAGGGGGGTCCTACAATGAGCAGTTCTTC.

The rearrangement joins TRBV7-9 to TRBJ2-3; tentatively, D is TRBD1 (5 bases). Germline CDR1 SEHNR, CDR2 FQNEAQ (reference sequence). The CDR3 totals 15 residues. V was shortened by 2 bases and J by 0 bases, with 9 bases between the two germline ends. The CDR3 sequence: CASSLLGPSTDTQYF. Here the CDR3 DNA reads TGTGCCAGCAGCTTACTGGGGCCCAGCACAGATACGCAGTATTTT.

The chain is built from TRBV7-3 and TRBJ2-2; 9 bases agree with TRBD1. J was trimmed by 6 bases and V by 5 bases; bases with no gene match: 10. This CDR3 is built from 16 residues. Germline CDR1 SGHTA, CDR2 FQGTGA. The CDR3 coding sequence is TGTGCCAGCAGCCCTAGTACCGGGACAGGGCCCGGGGAGCTGTTTTTT. Translation gives CASSPSTGTGPGELFF.

The chain joins TRBV29-1 to TRBJ2-7, with 7 bases lining up with TRBD1. Germline CDR1 reads SQVTM; CDR2 reads ANQGSEA. The CDR3 contains 17 residues. Trimming at V came to 1 base and at J to 2 bases, leaving 14 bases not matched to a gene. CDR3 amino acids: CSVEGITGTDKAYEQYF. In nucleotides, the CDR3 is TGCAGCGTTGAAGGGATTACCGGGACAGATAAAGCCTACGAGCAGTACTTC.

V gene TRBV11-3 combines with J gene TRBJ2-3; tentative D call: TRBD2 (5 bases). Germline CDR1 SGHNT, CDR2 YENEEA. Trimming shortened V by 2 bases and J by 6 bases, and 9 bases separated the two germline ends. CDR3 length equals 13 residues. Here the CDR3 reads CASSLNSADTQYF. DNA for the CDR3: TGTGCCAGCAGCTTAAATAGCGCGGATACGCAGTATTTT. The full variable domain, rest sourced from reference TRBV11-3 and TRBJ2-3, is EAGVVQSPRYKIIEKKQPVAFWCNPISGHNTLYWYLQNLGQGPELLIRYENEEAVDDSQLPKDRFSAERLKGVDSTLKIQPAELGDSAVYLCASSLNSADTQYFGPGTRLTVL.